These 15 T cell receptor beta chains originate from one sample sequenced in a study of OX40 agonist ivuxolimab in advanced cancers. Assay: immunoSEQ multiplex PCR; the TCRdb copy retains only in-frame clones and omits some. This table holds about 17,000 clones, roughly nine tenths found once. The specimen comprised CD4+ or CD8+ T cells sorted from blood, sampled in a trial of the OX40 agonist ivuxolimab. The receptors here all came from an adult with an advanced solid tumor such as melanoma, head and neck, liver or kidney cancer.

This clone showed up just once. The chain is built from TRBV7-9 and TRBJ2-1; 7 nucleotides agree with TRBD1. Trimming cost V 3 bases and J 8 bases; bases outside gene matches: 4. Germline V gives CDR1 SEHNR, CDR2 FQNEAQ (reference sequence). This CDR3 contains 13 residues. The chain's CDR3 is CASSFPGGDEQFF. CDR3 nucleotide sequence: TGTGCCAGCAGCTTCCCAGGGGGAGATGAGCAGTTCTTC.

This clone was observed a single time. V is TRBV4-3 and J is TRBJ2-1, with D hard to call. V was trimmed by 3 bases and J by 7 bases, leaving 13 bases between them. The CDR3 loop spans 14 amino acids. The germline V gene has CDR1 LGHNA and CDR2 YSLEER. CDR3 in amino acids: CASSQWGVSNEQFF. CDR3 in DNA: TGCGCCAGCAGCCAGTGGGGTGTATCAAATGAGCAGTTCTTC.

V gene TRBV13 combines with J gene TRBJ2-7, with D perhaps being TRBD1 or TRBD2 (5 bases each). Germline V lookup: CDR1 PRHDT, CDR2 FYEKMQ (reference sequence). V lost 4 bases and J lost 3, with 16 bases in between. This CDR3 spans 15 amino acids. The CDR3 region has the DNA TGTGCCAGCAGCTACCCCCGGGGCAGGTACTACGAGCAGTACTTC. It encodes CASSYPRGRYYEQYF.

V is TRBV30 and J is TRBJ2-1; tentatively, D is TRBD1 (5 bases). The germline V and J ends were trimmed by 4 bases and 0 bases, with 10 bases remaining between them. Germline V lookup: CDR1 GTSNPN, CDR2 SVGIG (reference sequence). The CDR3 spans 14 residues. CDR3 amino acids: CAWKSQGSYNEQFF. CDR3 sequence (DNA): TGTGCCTGGAAATCCCAGGGCTCCTACAATGAGCAGTTCTTC.

V and J are TRBV11-2 and TRBJ2-1; D uncertain. The germline CDR1 and CDR2 sequences are SGHAT and FQNNGV. The CDR3 has 16 amino acids. V was cut by 2 bases and J by 0 bases, with 11 bases left in between. The CDR3 DNA is TGTGCCAGCAGCTTAAATTACCAAAGCTCCTACAATGAGCAGTTCTTC. Protein sequence: CASSLNYQSSYNEQFF.

The chain uses TRBV27 and TRBJ2-7; 9 nucleotides align to TRBD2. V shed 2 bases and J 2 bases; nucleotides not matched to a gene: 4. The CDR3 loop spans 15 amino acids. The V gene's germline CDR1 is MNHEY and CDR2 SMNVEV (reference sequence). The DNA of the CDR3 is TGTGCCAGCAGTTTAGTGACTAGCGGCCCCTACGAGCAGTACTTC. This sequence encodes CASSLVTSGPYEQYF.

The sample holds one count of this clone. This chain uses TRBV7-9 with TRBJ2-1; TRBD1 aligns across 8 bases. There are 13 residues in the CDR3. J gave up 6 bases and V 7 bases, and 5 bases lay outside the gene matches. Germline CDR1 SEHNR, CDR2 FQNEAQ (reference sequence). The CDR3 region is CASTSRGLNEQFF. The DNA for the CDR3 is TGTGCCAGCACCAGCAGGGGGCTCAATGAGCAGTTCTTC.

V gene TRBV7-9 combines with J gene TRBJ1-1, with a possible D match to TRBD1 (6 bases). Trimming stripped 3 bases from V and 1 base from J, with 12 bases between. The CDR3 is 15 residues long. The germline gives CDR1 SEHNR, CDR2 FQNEAQ (reference sequence). The CDR3 region is CASSFGGAQNTEAFF. CDR3 coding DNA: TGTGCCAGCAGCTTTGGGGGGGCCCAGAACACTGAAGCTTTCTTT.

The chain recombines TRBV7-9 with TRBJ1-4, with D unclear. CDR3 size: 15 residues. Germline V CDR1 and CDR2: SEHNR, FQNEAQ (reference sequence). V gave up 0 bases and J gave up 5 bases, with 10 bases separating them. CDR3 sequence reads: CASSLAQGGNEKLFF. The CDR3, as DNA: TGTGCCAGCAGCTTAGCGCAAGGAGGAAATGAAAAACTGTTTTTT. The full variable domain, rest sourced from reference TRBV7-9 and TRBJ1-4, is DTGVSQNPRHKITKRGQNVTFRCDPISEHNRLYWYRQTLGQGPEFLTYFQNEAQLEKSRLLSDRFSAERPKGSFSTLEIQRTEQGDSAMYLCASSLAQGGNEKLFFGSGTQLSVL.

The chain has TRBV9 and TRBJ2-7; a possible D gene is TRBD1 (6 bases). Per the germline V gene, CDR1 is SGDLS and CDR2 is YYNGEE. The CDR3 spans 14 residues. Trimming took 2 bases from V and 7 from J, leaving 16 bases between them. CDR3 in DNA: TGTGCCAGCAGCGTGACAGGTCAGGGGTTGGAGCAGTACTTC. Protein sequence: CASSVTGQGLEQYF.

The V and J genes are TRBV4-3 and TRBJ2-2; TRBD1 agrees at 9 bases. The germline gives CDR1 LGHNA, CDR2 YSLEER. V shed 0 bases, J shed 5 bases, and the junction held 7 bases outside the gene matches. The CDR3 has 17 residues. The CDR3 DNA is TGCGCCAGCAGCCAAGATCGGGGACAGGGTCGTACCGGGGAGCTGTTTTTT. Translating it yields CASSQDRGQGRTGELFF.

The gene calls are TRBV7-3 and TRBJ2-5; possible D gene TRBD2, 6 bases. CDR1 is SGHTA, CDR2 FQGTGA, per germline. Trimming stripped 5 bases from V and 5 bases from J, with 15 bases between. The length of the CDR3 is 14 residues. The CDR3 reads CASSNGGGTETQYF. In DNA, the CDR3 is TGTGCCAGCAGCAACGGTGGAGGGACCGAGACCCAGTACTTC.

The J gene is TRBJ2-7, the V gene TRBV6-5; D might be TRBD2 (6 bases). The CDR3 has 15 amino acids. CDR1 is MNHEY, CDR2 SVGAGI, per germline. V dropped 2 bases and J dropped 2 bases, with 13 bases sitting between them. CDR3 sequence: CASSYGTGGAYEQYF. DNA of the CDR3: TGTGCCAGCAGTTACGGGACTGGAGGGGCCTACGAGCAGTACTTC.

The chain has TRBV27 and TRBJ1-2, with D perhaps matching TRBD1 (6 bases). Trimming cost V 6 bases and J 4 bases, with 12 bases left between them. The CDR3 contains 13 residues. Germline V gene data show CDR1 as MNHEY and CDR2 as SMNVEV (reference sequence). The CDR3 spells CASSPGGLYGYTF. CDR3 nucleotides: TGTGCCAGCAGCCCGGGGGGGCTCTATGGCTACACCTTC.

The genes are TRBV5-1 and TRBJ2-5, with D perhaps TRBD1 (6 bases). The V gene's germline CDR1 is SGHRS and CDR2 YFSETQ. V was pared by 1 base and J by 5 bases, with 15 bases between. CDR3 length equals 15 residues. The DNA of the CDR3 is TGCGCCAGCAGCTTGCCTGGGCAGGGGCGCGAGACCCAGTACTTC. It codes for CASSLPGQGRETQYF.